This T cell receptor (beta chain) comes out of a study of cytomegalovirus exposure and HLA in healthy donors. As for the study in general: Later, an analysis reported that the approximately 120 validation repertoires had used the same platform as the roughly 700 first-cohort repertoires. General study findings and limits: A later analysis found first-cohort TCR clusters tended to co-occur in the roughly 120 validation repertoires. A list of roughly 160 TCR beta chains associated with cytomegalovirus was given. Among the CMV-associated chains, a few were confirmed in vitro as specific for CMV antigens.

The data were produced by immunoSEQ multiplex PCR, yet TCRdb's version contains in-frame clones alone and is incomplete. The data contain about 120,000 clones, approximately 87% of them singletons. The CDR3 is made up of 15 amino acids. Germline V lookup: CDR1 SGHAT, CDR2 FQDESV (reference sequence). The V and J ends lost 6 bases and 5 bases, in that order; junction bases with no gene match: 7. With respect to this clone: The antigen is unknown.

What was sequenced was PBMCs. The rearrangement links TRBV11-1 to TRBJ2-1; 10 bases are a match to TRBD1. The sequence was obtained from a woman aged 18-29 years in good health and CMV-seropositive. CDR3 bases: TGTGCCAGCAGACAAGCCGGGACAGGGGACAATGAGCAGTTCTTC. Residues: CASRQAGTGDNEQFF.